This is a list of T cell receptor beta chains from one sample in a study of control samples from healthy donors and cancer patients. The data were produced by immunoSEQ multiplex PCR, yet TCRdb's version contains in-frame clones alone and is incomplete. Of some 78,000 clones listed, 85% to 90% were seen once; the top ten hold approximately 7.6%. The sample consisted of blood. These receptors were taken from a woman aged 55-69 years in good health. The CDR3 runs from the conserved cysteine through the conserved F or W. The D gene is left open where the match is weak. Clone size appears in some rows only: once, few, many, or a class for an expanded clone.

j_call clone_size v_call d_call cdr3_aa cdr3_nt
TRBJ2-5 NA TRBV21-1 NA CASSIGTSGSCGETQYF TGTGCCAGCAGCATCGGGACTAGCGGGTCCTGCGGAGAGACCCAGTACTTC
TRBJ1-6 NA TRBV5-1 TRBD1 CASRPGTGFYNSPLHF TGCGCCAGCAGGCCCGGGACAGGATTTTATAATTCACCCCTCCACTTT
TRBJ2-2 NA TRBV5-4 TRBD2 CASSQKTSGATGELFF TGTGCCAGCAGCCAAAAGACTAGCGGGGCCACCGGGGAGCTGTTTTTT
TRBJ2-3 NA TRBV6-6 NA CASSYGGQSTDTQYF TGTGCCAGCAGTTACGGAGGACAAAGCACAGATACGCAGTATTTT
TRBJ1-1 NA TRBV28 NA CASSLQQGNTEAFF TGTGCCAGCAGTTTACAACAGGGGAACACTGAAGCTTTCTTT
TRBJ1-6 NA TRBV10-3 TRBD1 CAIRDSKNSPLHF TGTGCCATCCGGGACAGTAAAAATTCACCCCTCCACTTT
TRBJ1-4 NA TRBV6-6 NA CASSYTSLNEKLFF TGTGCCAGCAGTTACACTTCCCTTAATGAAAAACTGTTTTTT
TRBJ1-2 once TRBV7-2 TRBD1 CASSDGQGPVYTF TGTGCCAGCAGCGACGGACAGGGGCCTGTCTACACCTTC
TRBJ2-7 NA TRBV30 NA CAWRTGYYEQYF TGTGCCTGGAGGACAGGTTACTACGAGCAGTACTTC
TRBJ1-2 NA TRBV6-5 NA CASSYLGDGYTF TGTGCCAGCAGTTACTTGGGAGATGGCTACACCTTC
TRBJ1-2 NA TRBV19 TRBD1 CASKEGDRETYGYTF TGTGCCAGCAAGGAGGGGGACAGAGAAACATATGGCTACACCTTC
TRBJ1-5 NA TRBV30 NA CAWSPGRGQPQHF TGTGCCTGGTCGCCCGGGCGTGGCCAGCCCCAGCATTTT
TRBJ2-1 few TRBV9 NA CASSVATGTAPFF NA
TRBJ2-7 NA TRBV4-3 TRBD2 CASSQERENEQYF TGCGCCAGCAGCCAAGAGCGGGAGAACGAGCAGTACTTC
TRBJ1-1 NA TRBV29-1 NA CSVEGTVNTEAFF TGCAGCGTTGAAGGGACAGTGAACACTGAAGCTTTCTTT
TRBJ2-1 once TRBV29-1 NA CSDVLKPNNEQFF TGCAGCGACGTCCTAAAGCCAAACAATGAGCAGTTCTTC
TRBJ2-1 NA TRBV3-1/TRBV3-2 TRBD2 CASSQESGRYNEQFF TGTGCCAGCAGCCAAGAGAGCGGGAGGTACAATGAGCAGTTCTTC
TRBJ1-5 few TRBV20-1 NA CSASSNGIGNQPQHF TGCAGTGCTAGTTCTAACGGGATCGGGAATCAGCCCCAGCATTTT
TRBJ1-6 medium-sized TRBV6-5 NA CASSAGPYNSPLHF TGTGCCAGCAGCGCTGGACCCTATAATTCACCCCTCCACTTT
TRBJ2-7 NA TRBV30 TRBD2 CAWAPGLAHYEQYF TGTGCCTGGGCGCCGGGACTAGCCCACTACGAGCAGTACTTC
TRBJ2-5 once TRBV5-1 TRBD1 CASSLGQEETQYF TGCGCCAGCAGCCTTGGACAGGAAGAGACCCAGTACTTC
TRBJ1-1 NA TRBV10-3 NA CATRAADTEAFF TGTGCCACTCGGGCTGCCGACACTGAAGCTTTCTTT
TRBJ1-3 NA TRBV6-5 NA CASSYGVQSSGNTIYF TGTGCCAGCAGTTATGGGGTACAGAGCTCTGGAAACACCATATATTTT
TRBJ1-4 NA TRBV2 NA CASLEGNNEKLFF TGTGCCAGCCTGGAAGGGAATAATGAAAAACTGTTTTTT
TRBJ2-3 NA TRBV28 TRBD2 CASSLSPSGYTDTQYF TGTGCCAGCAGTTTATCCCCTAGCGGGTACACAGATACGCAGTATTTT
TRBJ1-1 NA TRBV11-2 NA CASSSRGGYTEAFF TGTGCCAGCAGCTCGAGGGGGGGCTACACTGAAGCTTTCTTT
TRBJ2-1 NA TRBV3-1/TRBV3-2 NA CASSPTSLAEQFF TGTGCCAGCAGCCCCACTAGTCTAGCTGAGCAGTTCTTC
TRBJ1-1 NA TRBV24-1 NA CATSDPANTEAFF TGTGCCACCAGTGATCCTGCGAACACTGAAGCTTTCTTT
TRBJ2-7 once TRBV6-5 NA CASSLTGAYEQYF TGTGCCAGCAGTTTAACAGGCGCTTACGAGCAGTACTTC
TRBJ1-1 NA TRBV5-1 TRBD1 CASSLVSVRGINTEAFF TGCGCCAGCAGCTTGGTGAGTGTCAGGGGGATAAACACTGAAGCTTTCTTT
TRBJ2-7 NA TRBV28 NA CASSLMWVKDEQYF TGTGCCAGCAGTTTAATGTGGGTGAAGGACGAGCAGTACTTC
TRBJ2-7 NA TRBV15 NA CATSRESIRILSYEQYF TGTGCCACCAGCAGAGAATCCATCAGGATACTTTCCTACGAGCAGTACTTC
TRBJ2-5 NA TRBV11-2 TRBD2 CASSLIAGGRRKETQYF TGTGCCAGCAGCCTAATAGCGGGAGGCCGTCGAAAAGAGACCCAGTACTTC
TRBJ1-1 NA TRBV9 TRBD1 CASKDRGLGTEAFF TGTGCCAGCAAAGACAGGGGCCTGGGGACTGAAGCTTTCTTT
TRBJ2-7 NA TRBV11-2 TRBD2 CASSLVYASGGRYEQYF TGTGCCAGCAGCTTAGTTTATGCTTCGGGAGGGAGATACGAGCAGTACTTC